This passage covers 2 T cell receptor beta chains from one sample sequenced in a study. The sorted Tregs were CD4+CD25+CD127-/low cells. One entry per CDR3 protein, called by TCRdb with MiXCR from the 5' RACE reads. The table shows approximately 10,000 distinct CDR3 sequences, with roughly 25% occurring only once. The sequenced sample was Tregs sorted from blood. The receptor source for this set is a female donor with breast cancer.

This clonotype has at least ten counts. The V gene is TRBV20-1, the J gene TRBJ2-7, with D perhaps TRBD1 (7 bases). This CDR3 is built from 14 residues. Per germline, CDR1 DFQATT and CDR2 SNEGSKA (reference sequence). V lost 6 bases, J lost 0 bases, and 15 bases lay in between. The CDR3 DNA follows: TGCAGTGCGCGCCGACAGGGAGGCTCCTACGAGCAGTACTTC. It translates to CSARRQGGSYEQYF.

This clonotype has only a few counts. The chain links TRBV3-1 to TRBJ2-7; 11 bases are a match to TRBD2. Germline V lookup: CDR1 LGHDT, CDR2 YNNKEL (reference sequence). Losses at the gene ends were 8 bases for V and 3 bases for J; bases not matched to a gene: 3. The CDR3 totals 13 residues. This CDR3 reads CASCLAGGYEQYF. CDR3 nucleotide sequence: TGTGCCAGCTGTCTAGCGGGAGGCTACGAGCAGTACTTC.